The 10 T cell receptor beta chains below were found in one sample sequenced in a study of CD8 T cells in cerebrospinal fluid in Alzheimer's disease. Following a re-call of the 10x single-cell sequencing reads, TCRdb has one entry per CDR3 protein and lacks DNA. This sample's clone table lists around 340 distinct CDR3 sequences. Sequenced: cerebrospinal fluid. These receptors were taken from a human donor with mild cognitive impairment.

This clonotype is labeled medium-sized based on frequency. The chain uses TRBV30 and TRBJ1-5; TCRdb gives TRBD1 as the D gene, but with no DNA this cannot be confirmed. CDR1 and CDR2 from the germline V gene are GTSNPN and SVGIG (reference sequence). The CDR3 runs to 14 residues. Here the CDR3 reads CAWSPRGSNQPQHF.

Judged by frequency, this clonotype is medium-sized. The chain is built from TRBV19 and TRBJ2-7; with no DNA, the TCRdb D assignment of TRBD2 cannot be verified. Germline CDR1 is LNHDA and CDR2 is SQIVND (reference sequence). The CDR3 runs to 14 residues. CDR3 sequence: CASSMGQHSYEQYF. The entire variable domain, with the rest obtained from reference TRBV19 and TRBJ2-7, is as follows: DGGITQSPKYLFRKEGQNVTLSCEQNLNHDAMYWYRQDPGQGLRLIYYSQIVNDFQKGDIAEGYSVSREKKESFPLTVTSAQKNPTAFYLCASSMGQHSYEQYFGPGTRLTVT.

Judged by frequency, this clonotype is large. The rearrangement uses TRBV6-2 or TRBV6-3 and TRBJ2-2; TCRdb's D call of TRBD1 is untestable without DNA. CDR1 MNHEY and CDR2 SVGEGT come from the germline V gene. This CDR3 comprises 15 residues. The CDR3 spells CASSSLAGSTGELFF.

This clonotype is classed as medium-sized (0.01 to 0.1%) by frequency. The chain has TRBV19 and TRBJ2-1. This CDR3 spans 15 amino acids. CDR1 is LNHDA, CDR2 SQIVND, per germline (reference sequence). The CDR3 protein is CASRKDRSSYNEQFF.

By frequency, this clonotype registers hyperexpanded (1% or more). This chain links TRBV9 with TRBJ2-6; the TCRdb call, TRBD2, lacks DNA for checking. This CDR3 is built from 19 residues. Germline loops: CDR1 SGDLS, CDR2 YYNGEE. The CDR3 is CASSVVKGSGLSGANVLTF.

This clonotype is classed as large by frequency. The J gene is TRBJ2-1, the V gene TRBV29-1; TCRdb designates TRBD1, a call that cannot be tested without DNA. This CDR3 comprises 15 residues. CDR1 is SQVTM, CDR2 ANQGSEA, per germline. This chain's CDR3 is CSVEDTGGMYNEQFF.

This clonotype is called large based on its frequency. The chain is built from TRBV12-3 or TRBV12-4 and TRBJ2-2; the D call from TCRdb, TRBD1, cannot be confirmed without DNA. The CDR3 consists of 13 residues. The CDR3 sequence is CASRIQGAGELFF.

In terms of frequency, this clonotype is large. V is TRBV24-1 and J is TRBJ2-3; TCRdb designates TRBD1, a call that cannot be tested without DNA. The germline CDR1 and CDR2 sequences are KGHDR and SFDVKD. The CDR3 totals 15 residues. The CDR3 here is CATSDPRDTTYTQYF.

Measured by frequency, this clonotype is large. The chain links TRBV11-1 to TRBJ1-4. CDR3 size: 12 residues. Per the germline V gene, CDR1 is SGHAT and CDR2 is FQDESV (reference sequence). The CDR3 region is CASSSAEEKLFF.

This clonotype ranks as medium-sized in terms of frequency. The genes are TRBV28 and TRBJ1-3. CDR3 length equals 15 residues. CDR1 MDHEN and CDR2 SYDVKM come from the germline V gene. CDR3 in amino acids: CASSSRLISGNTIYF.